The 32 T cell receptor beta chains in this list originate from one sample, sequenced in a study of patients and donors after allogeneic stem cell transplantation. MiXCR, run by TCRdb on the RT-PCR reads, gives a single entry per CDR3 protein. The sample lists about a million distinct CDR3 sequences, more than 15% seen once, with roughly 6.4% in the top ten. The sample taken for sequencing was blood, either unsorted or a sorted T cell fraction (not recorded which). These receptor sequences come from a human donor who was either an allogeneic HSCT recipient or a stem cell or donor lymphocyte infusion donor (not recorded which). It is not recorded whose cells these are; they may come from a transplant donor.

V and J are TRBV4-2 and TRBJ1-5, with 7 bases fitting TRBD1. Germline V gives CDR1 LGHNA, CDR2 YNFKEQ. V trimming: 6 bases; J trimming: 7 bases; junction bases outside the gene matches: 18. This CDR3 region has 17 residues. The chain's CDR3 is CASSGDVAQGGFQPQHF. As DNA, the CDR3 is TGTGCCAGCAGTGGCGACGTGGCGCAGGGGGGATTCCAGCCCCAGCATTTT.

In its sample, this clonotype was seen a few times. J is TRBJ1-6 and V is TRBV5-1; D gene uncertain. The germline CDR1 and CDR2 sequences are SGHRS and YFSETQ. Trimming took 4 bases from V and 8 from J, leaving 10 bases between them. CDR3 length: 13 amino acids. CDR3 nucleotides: TGCGCCAGCAGCGTAGGACGAGATTCACCCCTCCACTTT. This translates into CASSVGRDSPLHF.

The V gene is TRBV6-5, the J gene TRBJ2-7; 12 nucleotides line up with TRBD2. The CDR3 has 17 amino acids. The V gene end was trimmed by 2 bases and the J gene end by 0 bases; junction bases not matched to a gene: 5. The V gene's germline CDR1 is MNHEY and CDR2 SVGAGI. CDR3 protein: CASSYPQTSGGSYEQYF. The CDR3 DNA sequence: TGTGCCAGCAGTTACCCCCAGACTAGCGGGGGCTCCTACGAGCAGTACTTC.

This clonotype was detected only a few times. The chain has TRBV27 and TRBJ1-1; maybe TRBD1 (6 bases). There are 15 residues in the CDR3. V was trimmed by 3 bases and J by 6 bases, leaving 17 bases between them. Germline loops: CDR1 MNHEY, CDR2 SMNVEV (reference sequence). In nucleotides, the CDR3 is TGTGCCAGCAGTTTTTTGCCAGGGGCTGAGGCTGAAGCTTTCTTT. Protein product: CASSFLPGAEAEAFF.

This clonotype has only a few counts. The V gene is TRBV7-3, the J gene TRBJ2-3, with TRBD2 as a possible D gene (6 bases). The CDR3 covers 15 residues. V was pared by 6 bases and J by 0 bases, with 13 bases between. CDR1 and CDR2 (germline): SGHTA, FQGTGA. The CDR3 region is CASRQTGTSTDTQYF. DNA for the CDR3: TGTGCCAGCAGGCAGACCGGGACTAGCACAGATACGCAGTATTTT.

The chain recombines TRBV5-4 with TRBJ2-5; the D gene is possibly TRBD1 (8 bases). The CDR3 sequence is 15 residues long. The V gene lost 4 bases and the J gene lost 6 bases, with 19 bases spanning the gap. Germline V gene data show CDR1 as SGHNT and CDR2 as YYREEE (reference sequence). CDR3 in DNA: TGTGCCAGCAGCCTGATGACAGGGGAGGGGAAGACCCAGTACTTC. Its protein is CASSLMTGEGKTQYF.

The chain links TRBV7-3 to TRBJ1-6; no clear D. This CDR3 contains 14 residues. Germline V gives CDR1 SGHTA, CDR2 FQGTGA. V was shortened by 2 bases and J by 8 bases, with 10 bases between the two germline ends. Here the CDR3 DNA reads TGTGCCAGCAGCTTAGGTCTAGTTGATTCACCCCTCCACTTT. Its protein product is CASSLGLVDSPLHF.

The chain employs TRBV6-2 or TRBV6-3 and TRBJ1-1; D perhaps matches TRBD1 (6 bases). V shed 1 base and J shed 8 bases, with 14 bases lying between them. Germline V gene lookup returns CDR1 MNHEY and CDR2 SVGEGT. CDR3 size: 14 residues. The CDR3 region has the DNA TGTGCCAGCAGTTACTACGGGACAAGAAGCGAAGCTTTCTTT. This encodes CASSYYGTRSEAFF.

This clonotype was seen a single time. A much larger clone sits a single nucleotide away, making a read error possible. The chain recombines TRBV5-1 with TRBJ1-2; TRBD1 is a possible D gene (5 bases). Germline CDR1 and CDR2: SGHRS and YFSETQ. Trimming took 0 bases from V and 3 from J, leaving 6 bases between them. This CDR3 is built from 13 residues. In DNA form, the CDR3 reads TGCGCCAGCAGCTTGGAACAGGACTATGGCTACACCTTC. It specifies CASSLEQDYGYTF.

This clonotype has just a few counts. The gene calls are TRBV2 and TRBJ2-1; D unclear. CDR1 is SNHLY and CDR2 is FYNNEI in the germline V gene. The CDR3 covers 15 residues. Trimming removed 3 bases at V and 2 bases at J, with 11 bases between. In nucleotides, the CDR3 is TGTGCCAGCAGTGAGAACGACCCTCCCTACAATGAGCAGTTCTTC. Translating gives CASSENDPPYNEQFF.

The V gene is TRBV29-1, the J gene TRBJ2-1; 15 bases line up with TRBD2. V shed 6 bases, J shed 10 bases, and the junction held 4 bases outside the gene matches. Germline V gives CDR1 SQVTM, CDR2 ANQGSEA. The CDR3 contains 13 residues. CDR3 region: CSVGLAGGNEQFF. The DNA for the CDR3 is TGCAGCGTGGGACTAGCGGGAGGAAACGAGCAGTTCTTC.

CDR3 bases: TGTGGGACTGCTGGAACCCCCACAGATACGCAGTATTTT. Residues: CGTAGTPTDTQYF. The V and J genes are TRBV2 and TRBJ2-3; weak D call: TRBD2 (5 bases). Germline V gives CDR1 SNHLY, CDR2 FYNNEI. The CDR3 covers 13 residues.

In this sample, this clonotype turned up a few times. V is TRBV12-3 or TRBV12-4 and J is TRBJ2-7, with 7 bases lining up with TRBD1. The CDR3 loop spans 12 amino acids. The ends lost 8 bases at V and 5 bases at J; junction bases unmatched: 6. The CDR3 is CASWDSVNEQYF. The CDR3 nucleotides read TGTGCCAGCTGGGACAGTGTTAACGAGCAGTACTTC.

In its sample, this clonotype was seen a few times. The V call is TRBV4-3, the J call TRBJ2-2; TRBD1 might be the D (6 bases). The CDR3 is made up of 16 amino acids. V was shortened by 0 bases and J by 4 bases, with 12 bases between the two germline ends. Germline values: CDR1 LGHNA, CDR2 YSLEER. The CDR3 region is CASSQDQVGATGELFF. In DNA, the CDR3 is TGCGCCAGCAGCCAAGATCAGGTGGGGGCCACCGGGGAGCTGTTTTTT.

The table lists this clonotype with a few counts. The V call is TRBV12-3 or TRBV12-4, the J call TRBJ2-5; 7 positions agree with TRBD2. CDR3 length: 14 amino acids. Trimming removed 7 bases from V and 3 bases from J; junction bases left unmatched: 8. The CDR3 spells CASNKAGREETQYF. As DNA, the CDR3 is TGTGCCAGCAACAAAGCGGGGAGGGAAGAGACCCAGTACTTC.

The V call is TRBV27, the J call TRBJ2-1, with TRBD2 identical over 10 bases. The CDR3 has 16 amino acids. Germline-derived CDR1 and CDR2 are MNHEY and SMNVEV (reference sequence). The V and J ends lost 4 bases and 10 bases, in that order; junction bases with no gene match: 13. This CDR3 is CASSSPRASGRGEQFF. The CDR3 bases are TGTGCCAGCAGTTCCCCCCGGGCTAGCGGGAGAGGGGAGCAGTTCTTC.

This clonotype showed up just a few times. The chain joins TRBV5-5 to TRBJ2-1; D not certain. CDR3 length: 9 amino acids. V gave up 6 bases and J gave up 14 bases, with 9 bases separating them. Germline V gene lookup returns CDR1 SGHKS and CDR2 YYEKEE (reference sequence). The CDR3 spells CASTKVEFF. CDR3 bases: TGTGCCAGCACGAAGGTGGAGTTCTTC.

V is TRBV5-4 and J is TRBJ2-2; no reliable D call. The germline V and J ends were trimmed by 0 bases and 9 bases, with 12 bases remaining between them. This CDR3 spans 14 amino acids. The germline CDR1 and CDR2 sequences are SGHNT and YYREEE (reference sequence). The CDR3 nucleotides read TGTGCCAGCAGCTTGGCCGGACCTGCTAGGGAGCTGTTTTTT. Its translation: CASSLAGPARELFF.

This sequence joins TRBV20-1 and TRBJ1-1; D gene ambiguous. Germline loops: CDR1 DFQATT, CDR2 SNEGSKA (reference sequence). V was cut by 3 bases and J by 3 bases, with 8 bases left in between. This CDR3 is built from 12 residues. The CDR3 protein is CSASLGYTEAFF. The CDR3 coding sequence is TGCAGTGCTAGTCTGGGATACACTGAAGCTTTCTTT.

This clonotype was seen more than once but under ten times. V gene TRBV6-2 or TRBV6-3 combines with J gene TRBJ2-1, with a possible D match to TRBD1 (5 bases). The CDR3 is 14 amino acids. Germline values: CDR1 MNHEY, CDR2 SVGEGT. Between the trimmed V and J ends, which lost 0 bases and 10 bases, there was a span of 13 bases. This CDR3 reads CASSYSGRVVEQFF. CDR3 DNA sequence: TGTGCCAGCAGTTACTCGGGCAGGGTTGTCGAGCAGTTCTTC.

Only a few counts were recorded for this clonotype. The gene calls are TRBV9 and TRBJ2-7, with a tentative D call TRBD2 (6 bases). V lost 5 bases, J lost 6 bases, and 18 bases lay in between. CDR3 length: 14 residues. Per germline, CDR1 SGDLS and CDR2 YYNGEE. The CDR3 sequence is CASSLTGGRGEQYF. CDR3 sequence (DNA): TGTGCCAGCAGTTTAACCGGGGGTAGGGGCGAGCAGTACTTC.

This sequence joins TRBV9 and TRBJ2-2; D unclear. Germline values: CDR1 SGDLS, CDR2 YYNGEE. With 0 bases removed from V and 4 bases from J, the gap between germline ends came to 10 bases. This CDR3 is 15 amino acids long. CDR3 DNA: TGTGCCAGCAGCGTAGACCGGGTGCGCACCGGGGAGCTGTTTTTT. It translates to CASSVDRVRTGELFF.

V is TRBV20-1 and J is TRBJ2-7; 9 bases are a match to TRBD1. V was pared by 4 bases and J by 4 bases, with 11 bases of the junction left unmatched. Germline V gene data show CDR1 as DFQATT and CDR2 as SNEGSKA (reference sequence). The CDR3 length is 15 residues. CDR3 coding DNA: TGCAGTGCTACTACCGGGACAGGGTTTGGGTACGAGCAGTACTTC. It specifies CSATTGTGFGYEQYF.

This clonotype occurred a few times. CDR3 sequence reads: CSAPIGLVQRETQYF. The CDR3 DNA reads TGCAGTGCCCCAATCGGACTAGTTCAAAGGGAGACCCAGTACTTC. V gene TRBV20-1 combines with J gene TRBJ2-5; 7 positions match TRBD2. Germline V gene sequence: CDR1 DFQATT, CDR2 SNEGSKA (reference sequence). The ends lost 6 bases at V and 5 bases at J; junction bases unmatched: 15. The CDR3 totals 15 residues.

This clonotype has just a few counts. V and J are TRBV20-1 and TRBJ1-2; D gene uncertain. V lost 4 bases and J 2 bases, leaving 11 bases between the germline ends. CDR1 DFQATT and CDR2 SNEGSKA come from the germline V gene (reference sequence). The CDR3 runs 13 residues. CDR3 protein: CSAIRMSNYGYTF. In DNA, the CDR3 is TGCAGTGCTATTCGCATGTCGAACTATGGCTACACCTTC.

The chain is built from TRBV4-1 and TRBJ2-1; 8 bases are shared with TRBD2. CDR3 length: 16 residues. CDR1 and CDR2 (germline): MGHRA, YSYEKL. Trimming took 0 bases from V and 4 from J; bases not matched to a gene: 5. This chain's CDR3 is CASSQDGLAVYNEQFF. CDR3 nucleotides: TGCGCCAGCAGCCAAGATGGACTAGCAGTTTACAATGAGCAGTTCTTC.

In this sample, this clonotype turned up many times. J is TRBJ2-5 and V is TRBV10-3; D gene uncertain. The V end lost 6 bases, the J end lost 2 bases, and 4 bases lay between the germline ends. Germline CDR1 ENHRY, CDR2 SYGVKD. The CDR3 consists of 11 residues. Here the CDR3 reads CAIRQQETQYF. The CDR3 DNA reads TGTGCCATCAGGCAGCAAGAGACCCAGTACTTC.

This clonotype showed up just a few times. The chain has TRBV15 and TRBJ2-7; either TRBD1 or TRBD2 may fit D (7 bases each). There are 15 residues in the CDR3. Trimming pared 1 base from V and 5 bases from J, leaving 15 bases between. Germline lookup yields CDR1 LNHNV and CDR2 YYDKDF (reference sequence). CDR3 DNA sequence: TGTGCCACCAGCAGAGGTGAACAGGGGAGGGACGAGCAGTACTTC. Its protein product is CATSRGEQGRDEQYF. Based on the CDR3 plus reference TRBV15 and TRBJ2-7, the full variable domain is DAMVIQNPRYQVTQFGKPVTLSCSQTLNHNVMYWYQQKSSQAPKLLFHYYDKDFNNEADTPDNFQSRRPNTSFCFLDIRSPGLGDTAMYLCATSRGEQGRDEQYFGPGTRLTVT.

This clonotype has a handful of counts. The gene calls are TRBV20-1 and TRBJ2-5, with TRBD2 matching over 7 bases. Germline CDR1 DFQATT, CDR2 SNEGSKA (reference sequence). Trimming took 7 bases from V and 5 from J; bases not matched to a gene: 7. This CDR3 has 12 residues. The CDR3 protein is CSVGEGRETQYF. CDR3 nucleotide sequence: TGCAGTGTCGGGGAGGGGAGGGAGACCCAGTACTTC.

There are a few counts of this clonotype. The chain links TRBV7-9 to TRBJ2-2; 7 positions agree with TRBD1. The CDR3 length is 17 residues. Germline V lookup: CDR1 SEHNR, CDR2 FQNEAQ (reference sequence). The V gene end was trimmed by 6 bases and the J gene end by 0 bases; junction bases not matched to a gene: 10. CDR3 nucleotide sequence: TGTGCCAGCAGTCGACAGACGACAGGGACGAACACCGGGGAGCTGTTTTTT. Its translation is CASSRQTTGTNTGELFF. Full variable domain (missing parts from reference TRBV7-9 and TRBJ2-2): DTGVSQNPRHKITKRGQNVTFRCDPISEHNRLYWYRQTLGQGPEFLTYFQNEAQLEKSRLLSDRFSAERPKGSFSTLEIQRTEQGDSAMYLCASSRQTTGTNTGELFFGEGSRLTVL.

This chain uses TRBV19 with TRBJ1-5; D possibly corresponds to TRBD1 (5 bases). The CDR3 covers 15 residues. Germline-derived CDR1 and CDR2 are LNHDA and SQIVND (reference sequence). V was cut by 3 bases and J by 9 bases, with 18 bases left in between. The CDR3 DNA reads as TGTGCCAGTAGTATCGGTGGACATCCCGGAGGGCCCCAGCATTTT. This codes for CASSIGGHPGGPQHF.

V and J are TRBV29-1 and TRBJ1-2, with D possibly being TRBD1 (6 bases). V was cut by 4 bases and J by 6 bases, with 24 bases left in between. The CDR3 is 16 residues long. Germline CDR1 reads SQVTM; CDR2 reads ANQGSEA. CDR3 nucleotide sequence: TGCAGCGTTGGAAGTCAGGGGCCGCATTTCCCCCATGGCTACACCTTC. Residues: CSVGSQGPHFPHGYTF.